The 22 T cell receptor beta chains listed next were all sequenced from one sample in a study of response to subunit inactivated influenza vaccine. MiXCR was run by TCRdb on the RT-PCR reads, yielding one entry per CDR3 protein. There are about 650,000 distinct CDR3 sequences in the sample; 15% to 19% occur only once, and around a tenth lies in the top ten. This specimen was PBMCs from blood, taken 12 days after vaccination. These TCRs come from a middle-aged man who received an inactivated influenza vaccine.

The genes are TRBV7-2 and TRBJ2-5; D unresolved. Germline V gives CDR1 SGHTA, CDR2 FQGNSA. This CDR3 has 11 residues. Trimming removed 4 bases at V and 6 bases at J, with 6 bases between. In DNA, the CDR3 is TGTGCCAGCAGCTCTACCCAGACCCAGTACTTC. It encodes CASSSTQTQYF.

This sequence joins TRBV10-3 and TRBJ2-7; 9 nucleotides line up with TRBD1. Germline CDR1 reads ENHRY; CDR2 reads SYGVKD. The CDR3 spans 13 residues. V lost 10 bases and J lost 1; bases outside the gene matches: 5. This CDR3 reads CATRDRASYEQYF. The CDR3 nucleotides are TGTGCCACGCGGGACAGGGCATCCTACGAGCAGTACTTC.

The gene calls are TRBV6-1 and TRBJ1-1; 7 bases agree with TRBD1. This CDR3 comprises 17 residues. V dropped 5 bases and J dropped 1; count of bases not matched to a gene: 13. The germline CDR1 and CDR2 sequences are MNHNS and SASEGT. The CDR3, as DNA: TGTGCCAGCAGTCGCTTCCCGACAGGGATGGGGAACACTGAAGCTTTCTTT. Protein product: CASSRFPTGMGNTEAFF.

V gene TRBV5-1 combines with J gene TRBJ2-7; 7 bases match TRBD1. V lost 2 bases and J lost 1; bases outside the gene matches: 12. CDR3 length: 17 residues. From germline, CDR1 is SGHRS and CDR2 YFSETQ. CDR3 in DNA: TGCGCCAGCAGCTTAGCCTTAGGGACAGAAATTTCCTACGAGCAGTACTTC. Translation gives CASSLALGTEISYEQYF.

This clonotype was picked up a small number of times. The chain links TRBV20-1 to TRBJ2-7; D is perhaps TRBD1 (6 bases). Between the trimmed V and J ends, which lost 3 bases and 2 bases, there was a span of 14 bases. Germline values: CDR1 DFQATT, CDR2 SNEGSKA (reference sequence). This CDR3 comprises 14 residues. CDR3 in DNA: TGCAGTGCTAGCAGACAGGACAGAACCTACGAGCAGTACTTC. It is translated as CSASRQDRTYEQYF.

The chain employs TRBV15 and TRBJ2-7, with D uncertain. The CDR3 has 16 amino acids. Germline lookup yields CDR1 LNHNV and CDR2 YYDKDF (reference sequence). The V end was cut by 1 base, the J end by 5 bases, with 18 bases between. This chain's CDR3 is CATSRGKMTGFNEQYF. The DNA of the CDR3 is TGTGCCACCAGCAGAGGCAAGATGACTGGGTTCAACGAGCAGTACTTC.

This chain links TRBV2 with TRBJ2-1, with D uncertain. Germline values: CDR1 SNHLY, CDR2 FYNNEI. Trimming took 7 bases from V and 8 from J, leaving 6 bases between them. The CDR3 runs 10 residues. CDR3 amino acids: CASTSHEQFF. The CDR3 DNA reads TGTGCCAGCACCAGCCATGAGCAGTTCTTC.

The rearrangement links TRBV20-1 to TRBJ2-7, with 8 bases lining up with TRBD1. The V and J ends lost 0 bases and 4 bases, in that order; junction bases with no gene match: 8. The CDR3 extends over 15 amino acids. The germline V gene encodes CDR1 DFQATT and CDR2 SNEGSKA (reference sequence). The CDR3 DNA reads as TGCAGTGCTAGAGAACACGGGACAGGCTGGTACGAGCAGTACTTC. This encodes CSAREHGTGWYEQYF.

The genes are TRBV12-3 or TRBV12-4 and TRBJ2-3; 7 bases agree with TRBD2. The CDR3 contains 14 residues. Germline trimming cut 8 bases from V and 6 bases from J; bases unmatched to any gene: 11. CDR3 region: CASASGIPGDTQYF. CDR3 bases: TGTGCCAGCGCTAGCGGCATTCCGGGGGATACGCAGTATTTT.

This clonotype was picked up a small number of times. V usage is TRBV7-9 and J usage is TRBJ1-2; D is unresolved. Germline V gene data show CDR1 as SEHNR and CDR2 as FQNEAQ (reference sequence). With 6 bases removed from V and 6 bases from J, the gap between germline ends came to 8 bases. The CDR3 is 11 amino acids. The CDR3 DNA follows: TGTGCCAGCAGTCAGAGGGATGGCTACACCTTC. Amino acid sequence: CASSQRDGYTF.

The V and J genes are TRBV12-3 or TRBV12-4 and TRBJ2-2; D is uncertain. Trimming cost V 2 bases and J 2 bases, with 3 bases left between them. The CDR3 runs to 13 residues. The CDR3 here is CASSLFNTGELFF. The CDR3 DNA reads TGTGCCAGCAGTTTATTTAACACCGGGGAGCTGTTTTTT.

Of note for this clonotype: A junction end diverges from the germline sequence, so it may reflect a read error. This chain links TRBV20-1 with TRBJ2-1, with 8 bases lining up with TRBD2. Looked up from germline, CDR1 is DFQATT and CDR2 is SNEGSKA (reference sequence). The CDR3 is 16 amino acids. In DNA form, the CDR3 reads TGCAGTGCTCGAGACGGGAGGGGTTTGTCCTACAATGAGCAGTTCTTC. Translated, it gives CSARDGRGLSYNEQFF.

This clonotype was counted between two and nine times. The V and J genes are TRBV9 and TRBJ2-1; D is undetermined. V lost 1 base and J lost 8, with 7 bases in between. The CDR3 has 12 amino acids. In germline, CDR1 is SGDLS, CDR2 YYNGEE. The DNA for the CDR3 is TGTGCCAGCAGCGTACGAGAATATGAGCAGTTCTTC. Translation: CASSVREYEQFF. The full variable domain, its missing parts supplied by reference TRBV9 and TRBJ2-1, is DSGVTQTPKHLITATGQRVTLRCSPRSGDLSVYWYQQSLDQGLQFLIQYYNGEERAKGNILERFSAQQFPDLHSELNLSSLELGDSALYFCASSVREYEQFFGPGTRLTVL.

This clonotype was seen more than once but under ten times. V and J are TRBV2 and TRBJ2-2; D unclear. Trimming removed 8 bases at V and 7 bases at J, with 17 bases between. The length of the CDR3 is 14 residues. From germline, CDR1 is SNHLY and CDR2 FYNNEI. The CDR3 region has the DNA TGTGCCAGCCGACGAACGGCGTCAGGCGGGGAGCTGTTTTTT. Its translation is CASRRTASGGELFF.

This clonotype was counted between two and nine times. The rearrangement uses TRBV7-9 and TRBJ2-5; D is perhaps TRBD1 (6 bases). The CDR3 contains 15 residues. Trimming pared 5 bases from V and 0 bases from J, leaving 13 bases between. Per the germline V gene, CDR1 is SEHNR and CDR2 is FQNEAQ (reference sequence). CDR3: CASSPTGTYQETQYF. In nucleotides, the CDR3 is TGTGCCAGCAGCCCGACCGGGACATACCAAGAGACCCAGTACTTC.

This clonotype was picked up a small number of times. The gene calls are TRBV2 and TRBJ1-5; TRBD1 agrees at 7 bases. Germline values: CDR1 SNHLY, CDR2 FYNNEI. This CDR3 contains 14 residues. The V segment lost 7 bases and the J segment 4 bases; nucleotides outside the gene matches: 7. This CDR3 is CASTGQAGNQPQHF. Here the CDR3 DNA reads TGTGCCAGCACCGGACAGGCGGGTAATCAGCCCCAGCATTTT.

The V gene is TRBV28, the J gene TRBJ2-2, with TRBD1 identical over 8 bases. Germline assignment: CDR1 MDHEN and CDR2 SYDVKM. After removal of 10 bases from V and 5 bases from J, the junction contained 12 bases not matched to a gene. This CDR3 comprises 15 residues. CDR3 sequence: CANSRGGQGTGELFF. The CDR3 bases are TGTGCCAACTCGCGTGGAGGACAGGGTACCGGGGAGCTGTTTTTT.

The chain joins TRBV12-3 or TRBV12-4 to TRBJ1-2; D is perhaps TRBD1 (5 bases). The CDR3 covers 13 residues. Trimming left V 6 bases short and J 8 bases short, with 16 bases between. In nucleotides, the CDR3 is TGTGCCAGCAGCCTCGGACGGGGGGGGGGCTACACCTTC. It is translated as CASSLGRGGGYTF.

This clonotype was counted only a few times. V usage is TRBV3-1 and J usage is TRBJ2-1; possible D gene TRBD1, 6 bases. CDR3 length: 13 amino acids. Trimming shortened V by 0 bases and J by 8 bases, and 8 bases separated the two germline ends. The germline gives CDR1 LGHDT, CDR2 YNNKEL (reference sequence). Here the CDR3 reads CASSQDEGDEQFF. The CDR3, as DNA: TGTGCCAGCAGCCAAGATGAGGGGGATGAGCAGTTCTTC.

This clonotype appeared a few times. The chain has TRBV20-1 and TRBJ1-1, with D maybe TRBD1 (6 bases). Germline V CDR1 and CDR2: DFQATT, SNEGSKA (reference sequence). Trimming shortened V by 1 base and J by 4 bases, and 13 bases separated the two germline ends. This CDR3 has 14 amino acids. In nucleotides, the CDR3 is TGCAGTGCTAGAGTTGGGGGGGGCCGCACTGAAGCTTTCTTT. Translating it yields CSARVGGGRTEAFF.

This clonotype was seen ten or more times. The chain joins TRBV11-2 to TRBJ2-2; D is uncertain. Germline values: CDR1 SGHAT, CDR2 FQNNGV. V lost 5 bases and J 10 bases, leaving 20 bases between the germline ends. There are 15 residues in the CDR3. The CDR3 nucleotides are TGTGCCAGCAGCCCCAATTTAGACCCAAGCGTGGAGCTGTTTTTT. Translating gives CASSPNLDPSVELFF.

On this clonotype itself: Without the conserved terminal phenylalanine or tryptophan, this CDR3 likely stems from a read error. This sequence joins TRBV12-3 or TRBV12-4 and TRBJ1-1, with 8 positions matching TRBD1. This CDR3 contains 14 residues. Trimming removed 7 bases from V and 1 base from J; junction bases left unmatched: 5. CDR3: CASTLGQENTEAFI. The CDR3 bases are TGTGCCAGCACCTTGGGACAGGAGAACACTGAAGCTTTCATT.